The 12 T cell receptor beta chains given below trace back to one sample, sequenced in a study of long-term antiretroviral therapy in people with HIV (dated by TCRdb to between 2022 and 2023). The immunoSEQ hsTCRB v3.0 assay was used at survey level resolution to sequence the TRB variable region. TCRdb stores this immuneACCESS table with in-frame sequences only. Part of the clones is absent; in the studies checked, under half of the shortfall reflects unresolved V genes, and no reason is known for the rest. For this sample there are some 40,000 clones; 85% to 90% appear just once. Approximately 5.3% of the sample comes from the top ten. The sample was unsorted PBMCs, taken 3.1 years after starting antiretroviral therapy. The receptor set was obtained from a woman aged 45-59 years with HIV.

This clone was detected once. The V call is TRBV11-3, the J call TRBJ2-3; D gene ambiguous. CDR1 SGHNT and CDR2 YENEEA come from the germline V gene. The CDR3 has 14 residues. V was clipped by 0 bases and J by 3 bases, with 7 bases between them. CDR3 sequence: CASSLDHRTDTQYF. The CDR3 DNA follows: TGTGCCAGCAGCTTAGATCACAGAACAGATACGCAGTATTTT.

The chain employs TRBV13 and TRBJ1-4; possibly TRBD1 for D (5 bases). CDR1 PRHDT and CDR2 FYEKMQ come from the germline V gene (reference sequence). This CDR3 is built from 14 residues. Trimming took 3 bases from V and 5 from J, leaving 10 bases between them. Here the CDR3 DNA reads TGTGCCAGCAGCTTGGGGGTAACGAATGAAAAACTGTTTTTT. Its protein is CASSLGVTNEKLFF.

V gene TRBV2 combines with J gene TRBJ1-2; D gene ambiguous. With 0 bases removed from V and 6 bases from J, the gap between germline ends came to 5 bases. CDR1 and CDR2 (germline): SNHLY, FYNNEI. The CDR3 runs to 12 residues. CDR3 sequence (DNA): TGTGCCAGCAGTGAAGCGCTTAATGGCTACACCTTC. Its translation is CASSEALNGYTF.

V gene TRBV7-9 combines with J gene TRBJ1-1; possible D gene TRBD1, 5 bases. The CDR3 length is 14 residues. V lost 2 bases and J lost 3, with 10 bases in between. Germline V lookup: CDR1 SEHNR, CDR2 FQNEAQ (reference sequence). The CDR3 protein is CASSLSLTDTEAFF. The CDR3 bases are TGTGCCAGCAGCTTATCCCTGACAGACACTGAAGCTTTCTTT.

The genes are TRBV5-1 and TRBJ1-4, with a tentative D call TRBD1 (5 bases). Germline CDR1 SGHRS, CDR2 YFSETQ. V was trimmed by 4 bases and J by 7 bases, leaving 26 bases between them. The CDR3 has 18 amino acids. CDR3 loop: CASSLGLGQGQVGEKLFF. In nucleotides, the CDR3 is TGCGCCAGCAGCCTGGGATTGGGGCAGGGTCAGGTTGGTGAAAAACTGTTTTTT. Full variable domain (missing parts from reference TRBV5-1 and TRBJ1-4): KAGVTQTPRYLIKTRGQQVTLSCSPISGHRSVSWYQQTPGQGLQFLFEYFSETQRNKGNFPGRFSGRQFSNSRSEMNVSTLELGDSALYLCASSLGLGQGQVGEKLFFGSGTQLSVL.

The chain recombines TRBV6-1 with TRBJ2-3, with D possibly being TRBD2 (7 bases). Deletions cut 6 bases from V and 6 bases from J, with 13 bases between. In germline, CDR1 is MNHNS, CDR2 SASEGT. The CDR3 has 13 residues. CDR3: CASRWGGADTQYF. The CDR3 region has the DNA TGTGCCAGCAGGTGGGGGGGGGCGGATACGCAGTATTTT.

This sequence joins TRBV10-3 and TRBJ2-7, with TRBD1 matching 8 bases. The germline V gene encodes CDR1 ENHRY and CDR2 SYGVKD. The J segment lost 6 bases and the V segment lost 2 bases, leaving 12 bases of the junction unmatched. There are 16 residues in the CDR3. The CDR3 DNA sequence: TGTGCCATCAGTGAGCGGGCAGGGGGCCTCTCTGGCGAGCAGTACTTC. It specifies CAISERAGGLSGEQYF.

The genes are TRBV4-3 and TRBJ2-1; D uncertain. With 2 bases removed from V and 7 bases from J, the gap between germline ends came to 15 bases. The CDR3 is made up of 15 amino acids. The germline V gene encodes CDR1 LGHNA and CDR2 YSLEER. The chain's CDR3 is CASSQHPPIVNEQFF. CDR3 nucleotides: TGCGCCAGCAGCCAACACCCCCCTATCGTAAATGAGCAGTTCTTC.

The rearrangement uses TRBV30 and TRBJ1-2; no reliable D call. CDR1 and CDR2 from the germline V gene are GTSNPN and SVGIG (reference sequence). V lost 0 bases to trimming and J lost 8 bases, with 7 bases between them. CDR3 length: 11 amino acids. CDR3 amino acids: CAWSVPLGYTF. In DNA, the CDR3 is TGTGCCTGGAGTGTACCTCTGGGCTACACCTTC.

This sequence joins TRBV29-1 and TRBJ2-2; TRBD1 agrees at 7 bases. V gave up 4 bases and J gave up 5 bases; unmatched junction bases: 7. The germline V gene encodes CDR1 SQVTM and CDR2 ANQGSEA. The CDR3 extends over 14 amino acids. CDR3 coding DNA: TGCAGCGTTGCCGGGACAGCATCTACCGGGGAGCTGTTTTTT. Protein: CSVAGTASTGELFF.

The chain uses TRBV7-3 and TRBJ2-1, with 7 bases that match TRBD2. V was clipped by 4 bases and J by 3 bases; unmatched bases: 3. The CDR3 is 14 residues long. Germline loops: CDR1 SGHTA, CDR2 FQGTGA. The DNA for the CDR3 is TGTGCCAGCAGCTCCGCTAGCGGCTACAATGAGCAGTTCTTC. The encoded protein is CASSSASGYNEQFF.

This chain uses TRBV7-9 with TRBJ2-7; TRBD2 is a possible D gene (6 bases). Germline V gene data show CDR1 as SEHNR and CDR2 as FQNEAQ (reference sequence). CDR3 size: 16 residues. The V gene lost 2 bases and the J gene lost 4 bases, with 18 bases spanning the gap. The CDR3 coding sequence is TGTGCCAGCAGCTTATACCCCGGTAGCGGCCTATACGAGCAGTACTTC. This encodes CASSLYPGSGLYEQYF. Variable domain in full (rest from reference TRBV7-9 and TRBJ2-7): DTGVSQNPRHKITKRGQNVTFRCDPISEHNRLYWYRQTLGQGPEFLTYFQNEAQLEKSRLLSDRFSAERPKGSFSTLEIQRTEQGDSAMYLCASSLYPGSGLYEQYFGPGTRLTVT.